This T cell receptor beta chain was sequenced for a study of blood T cell repertoires in COVID-19. Study as a whole: Some COVID-19 samples were acute and others convalescent; all came from the United States, Italy and Spain. PBMCs, B-cell-depleted T cells, or T cells provided the cDNA or gDNA that made up the material.

CDR3 length equals 16 residues. CDR1 and CDR2 (germline): SGHTS, YDEGEE. V was cut by 1 base and J by 5 bases, with 15 bases left in between. Original handling: For nucleated cells, counts were estimated from reference gene primer amplification. The assay was immunoSEQ multiplex PCR, and TCRdb's table has in-frame clones only and misses some. Clone size and V and J calls were adopted from that table, with D and trimming inferred from the DNA. The repertoire holds 65,000 to 90,000 clones, with 90% as singletons. The sequenced material came from peripheral blood. This clonotype was sampled from a human donor in a cohort sampled during active COVID-19. The genes are TRBV5-8 and TRBJ1-4; a weak D match, TRBD1 (5 bases). The CDR3 nucleotides read TGTGCCAGCAGCTTGAACGGGGGGACCCGAAATGAAAAACTGTTTTTT. It codes for CASSLNGGTRNEKLFF.